This T cell receptor beta chain was captured in a study of siplizumab effects on memory and regulatory T cells. Points from the study as a whole: Naive T cells were seemingly more diverse than memory cells, and major contributions to the alloresponse seemed to be made by them.

Concerning this clone itself: Its target is unknown.

Sequenced by immunoSEQ multiplex PCR; TCRdb stores in-frame clones only, minus some. The sample holds about 72,000 clones, 91% seen once. This clonotype was obtained from a human donor in good health. What was sequenced was CD8+ T cells sorted from blood.

The CDR3 region has the DNA TGCGCCAGCAGCCAAGGGGACAGTGAATCCCCAATTAGAAACACTGAAGCTTTCTTT. Its protein product is CASSQGDSESPIRNTEAFF. The rearrangement joins TRBV4-1 to TRBJ1-1, with 7 positions matching TRBD1. The CDR3 loop spans 19 amino acids. CDR1 is MGHRA, CDR2 YSYEKL, per germline. V lost 1 base, J lost 2 bases, and 16 bases stayed unmatched.